The next 22 T cell receptor beta chains were all read from a single sample in a study of T cell repertoires in cytomegalovirus infection. TCRdb called the reads again in MiXCR, with one record for every CDR3 protein. The table records 700,000 to 950,000 distinct CDR3 sequences, approximately 29% of them present only once. What these receptors recognize is not known. The source material was cultured CD8+ T cells from PBMCs, sampled from culture after CMV antigen stimulation. The origin of the receptors is a human donor in good health (CMV status not recorded). Some clones in this sample may be carry-over from other donors' samples.

This clonotype was seen only a few times. The chain links TRBV7-9 to TRBJ1-5; 8 positions match TRBD1. Germline CDR1 reads SEHNR; CDR2 reads FQNEAQ (reference sequence). V shed 4 bases, J shed 5 bases, and the junction held 10 bases outside the gene matches. The CDR3 is 16 residues long. CDR3 loop: CASSSGDRGSYQPQHF. For the CDR3, the DNA is TGTGCCAGCAGCTCTGGTGACAGGGGTTCTTATCAGCCCCAGCATTTT.

This clonotype was seen more than once but under ten times. The J gene is TRBJ1-1, the V gene TRBV27; D remains unclear. Trimming left V 5 bases short and J 2 bases short, with 12 bases between. Per germline, CDR1 MNHEY and CDR2 SMNVEV (reference sequence). This CDR3 is 14 amino acids long. CDR3 sequence: CASSVRTDNTEAFF. CDR3 coding DNA: TGTGCCAGCAGTGTCAGGACGGATAACACTGAAGCTTTCTTT.

The rearrangement joins TRBV7-9 to TRBJ2-3, with 11 bases that match TRBD2. The ends lost 7 bases at V and 3 bases at J; junction bases unmatched: 3. Per the germline V gene, CDR1 is SEHNR and CDR2 is FQNEAQ (reference sequence). The CDR3 extends over 14 amino acids. The CDR3 spells CASIAGGGTDTQYF. CDR3 bases: TGTGCCAGCATAGCGGGGGGGGGAACAGATACGCAGTATTTT.

The rearrangement links TRBV29-1 to TRBJ1-1; 7 bases are shared with TRBD1. This CDR3 region has 16 residues. Trimming removed 3 bases from V and 0 bases from J; junction bases left unmatched: 10. CDR1 and CDR2 (germline): SQVTM, ANQGSEA. CDR3 nucleotides: TGCAGCGTTGACTTGACAGGGCCGGGTGTGAACACTGAAGCTTTCTTT. Its translation: CSVDLTGPGVNTEAFF.

The rearrangement uses TRBV7-6 and TRBJ2-7; D not certain. V shed 4 bases and J shed 2 bases, with 12 bases lying between them. Germline V CDR1 and CDR2: SGHVS, FNYEAQ. The CDR3 length is 14 residues. CDR3 loop: CASSSPGSPYEQYF. The CDR3 DNA reads as TGTGCCAGCAGCTCCCCTGGGTCACCCTACGAGCAGTACTTC. The full variable domain, rest sourced from reference TRBV7-6 and TRBJ2-7, is GAGVSQSPRYKVTKRGQDVALRCDPISGHVSLYWYRQALGQGPEFLTYFNYEAQQDKSGLPNDRFSAERPEGSISTLTIQRTEQRDSAMYRCASSSPGSPYEQYFGPGTRLTVT.

The rearrangement links TRBV15 to TRBJ2-2; D is uncertain. Per germline, CDR1 LNHNV and CDR2 YYDKDF (reference sequence). CDR3 length equals 12 residues. V was pared by 7 bases and J by 3 bases, with 6 bases between. The CDR3 nucleotides are TGTGCCACCACCGATTACACCGGGGAGCTGTTTTTT. The encoded protein is CATTDYTGELFF. Using reference TRBV15 and TRBJ2-2 for the parts outside the CDR3, the full variable domain is DAMVIQNPRYQVTQFGKPVTLSCSQTLNHNVMYWYQQKSSQAPKLLFHYYDKDFNNEADTPDNFQSRRPNTSFCFLDIRSPGLGDTAMYLCATTDYTGELFFGEGSRLTVL.

For this clonotype: Sequence at one end of the junction differs from germline and may be a read error. The chain recombines TRBV12-3 or TRBV12-4 with TRBJ2-7; no reliable D call. The CDR3 totals 12 residues. The CDR3 DNA follows: TGTGCCAGCAGTCCCAAGGGCTACGATCAGTACTTC. This sequence encodes CASSPKGYDQYF.

This clonotype was recorded a few times. The chain links TRBV3-1 to TRBJ2-1; D is perhaps TRBD2 (6 bases). V was shortened by 1 base and J by 0 bases, with 10 bases between the two germline ends. CDR1 LGHDT and CDR2 YNNKEL come from the germline V gene (reference sequence). The CDR3 is 16 amino acids. The CDR3, as DNA: TGTGCCAGCAGCCAAGCGGGGGTTGGCTCCTACAATGAGCAGTTCTTC. Protein sequence: CASSQAGVGSYNEQFF.

For the CDR3, the DNA is TGTGCCAGCAGTTGGCGGACCGAGGCCTCCTACGAGCAGTACGTC. Translation: CASSWRTEASYEQYV. The rearrangement joins TRBV6-6 to TRBJ2-7; D gene unclear. There are 15 residues in the CDR3. Germline CDR1 and CDR2: MNHNY and SVGAGI (reference sequence). The V end was cut by 4 bases, the J end by 0 bases, with 13 bases between.

The CDR3: CASSTQGGDSYNEQFF. For the CDR3, the DNA is TGCGCCAGCAGCACACAGGGCGGGGATTCCTACAATGAGCAGTTCTTC. The chain combines TRBV4-1 with TRBJ2-1; D possibly uses TRBD1 or TRBD2 (6 bases each). Germline CDR1 MGHRA, CDR2 YSYEKL. V lost 5 bases and J 1 base, leaving 15 bases between the germline ends. This CDR3 spans 16 amino acids.

The V gene is TRBV7-9, the J gene TRBJ2-6; 9 positions match TRBD1. Unmatched junction bases numbered 12, after V lost 0 bases and J lost 0 bases. Germline CDR1 is SEHNR and CDR2 is FQNEAQ (reference sequence). The CDR3 runs to 21 residues. DNA of the CDR3: TGTGCCAGCAGCTTAGCGACAGGACAGGGGTACCCTTACTCTGGGGCCAACGTCCTGACTTTC. Its translation is CASSLATGQGYPYSGANVLTF.

The chain uses TRBV6-2 or TRBV6-3 and TRBJ1-1, with unresolved D. The CDR3 is 13 amino acids. V lost 2 bases to trimming and J lost 5 bases, with 9 bases between them. Germline V gene sequence: CDR1 MNHEY, CDR2 SVGEGT. DNA of the CDR3: TGTGCCAGCAGTTACATCCTGGGAACTGAAGCTTTCTTT. Translated: CASSYILGTEAFF.

This sequence joins TRBV4-2 and TRBJ2-1, with D unclear. This CDR3 has 15 amino acids. V lost 0 bases and J 6 bases, leaving 12 bases between the germline ends. The germline CDR1 and CDR2 sequences are LGHNA and YNFKEQ. Here the CDR3 DNA reads TGTGCCAGCAGCCAAGAGAACTATCTTGGCAATGAGCAGTTCTTC. Translated: CASSQENYLGNEQFF.

The J gene is TRBJ1-2, the V gene TRBV10-3; 7 nucleotides match TRBD1. Germline loops: CDR1 ENHRY, CDR2 SYGVKD. The CDR3 consists of 16 residues. Unmatched junction bases numbered 15, after V lost 6 bases and J lost 5 bases. The CDR3 DNA sequence: TGTGCCATCAGGGGAACGGGACAGCCGTCGGGGTATGGCTACACCTTC. Its translation is CAIRGTGQPSGYGYTF.

The chain is built from TRBV11-2 and TRBJ2-5; TRBD2 agrees at 12 bases. Germline CDR1 reads SGHAT; CDR2 reads FQNNGV. The ends lost 3 bases at V and 1 base at J; junction bases unmatched: 3. CDR3 length: 16 amino acids. CDR3 DNA: TGTGCCAGCAGCTTTCGACTAGCGGGGGTCCAAGAGACCCAGTACTTC. Translated, it gives CASSFRLAGVQETQYF. The variable domain in full, completed from reference TRBV11-2 and TRBJ2-5, reads EAGVAQSPRYKIIEKRQSVAFWCNPISGHATLYWYQQILGQGPKLLIQFQNNGVVDDSQLPKDRFSAERLKGVDSTLKIQPAKLEDSAVYLCASSFRLAGVQETQYFGPGTRLLVL.

The V call is TRBV10-3, the J call TRBJ1-1; tentatively, D is TRBD1 (6 bases). Per the germline V gene, CDR1 is ENHRY and CDR2 is SYGVKD. Trimming pared 2 bases from V and 4 bases from J, leaving 20 bases between. The CDR3 totals 17 residues. The CDR3 sequence: CAISERNRALSSTEAFF. Written as DNA, the CDR3 is TGTGCCATCAGTGAGCGAAACAGGGCTTTGTCGAGCACTGAAGCTTTCTTT.

With respect to this clonotype: A read error is possible here, since a much larger clone lies one base away. The chain has TRBV12-3 or TRBV12-4 and TRBJ1-1; D unclear. This CDR3 is 14 amino acids long. The CDR3 sequence is CAGSSDGRNTEAFF. CDR3 sequence (DNA): TGTGCCGGCAGTTCAGACGGGAGGAACACTGAAGCTTTCTTT.

This clonotype was observed a few times. This chain links TRBV7-2 with TRBJ2-5, with TRBD1 matching over 8 bases. Germline-derived CDR1 and CDR2 are SGHTA and FQGNSA. The CDR3 contains 15 residues. With 5 bases clipped from V and 1 base from J, the junction kept 6 bases outside the gene matches. The CDR3 protein is CASSKNRGSQETQYF. The CDR3 DNA follows: TGTGCCAGCAGCAAGAACAGGGGGTCCCAAGAGACCCAGTACTTC.

This clonotype was recorded a few times. This chain joins TRBV7-2 and TRBJ2-1; 10 bases align to TRBD2. CDR1 is SGHTA and CDR2 is FQGNSA in the germline V gene. The V and J ends lost 5 bases and 5 bases, in that order; junction bases with no gene match: 9. This CDR3 region has 16 residues. Here the CDR3 reads CASSLSLAGAHNEQFF. CDR3 DNA: TGTGCCAGCAGCCTCAGCCTAGCGGGGGCGCACAATGAGCAGTTCTTC.

V is TRBV5-4 and J is TRBJ1-2; D is uncertain. The V end lost 0 bases, the J end lost 0 bases, and 6 bases lay between the germline ends. The V gene's germline CDR1 is SGHNT and CDR2 YYREEE (reference sequence). This CDR3 is 14 amino acids long. CDR3 in DNA: TGTGCCAGCAGCTTGGAATTTGCTAACTATGGCTACACCTTC. Translating gives CASSLEFANYGYTF.

This clonotype occurred many times. The chain links TRBV7-8 to TRBJ2-2; the D is unclear. The V end lost 1 base, the J end lost 5 bases, and 14 bases lay between the germline ends. Germline V gene lookup returns CDR1 SGHVS and CDR2 FQNEAQ. The CDR3 runs 16 residues. The CDR3 coding sequence is TGTGCCAGCAGCTTAGAGGGCAATCATTGGACCGGGGAGCTGTTTTTT. Translating it yields CASSLEGNHWTGELFF.

This chain connects TRBV20-1 to TRBJ1-5; 12 nucleotides agree with TRBD1. This CDR3 is 19 amino acids long. V lost 6 bases, J lost 5 bases, and 20 bases stayed unmatched. CDR1 and CDR2 from the germline V gene are DFQATT and SNEGSKA (reference sequence). As DNA, the CDR3 is TGCAGTGCCCCCCTCCGGGACAGGGGGCTAAAAGAGGGGCATCAGCCCCAGCATTTT. Translating it yields CSAPLRDRGLKEGHQPQHF.